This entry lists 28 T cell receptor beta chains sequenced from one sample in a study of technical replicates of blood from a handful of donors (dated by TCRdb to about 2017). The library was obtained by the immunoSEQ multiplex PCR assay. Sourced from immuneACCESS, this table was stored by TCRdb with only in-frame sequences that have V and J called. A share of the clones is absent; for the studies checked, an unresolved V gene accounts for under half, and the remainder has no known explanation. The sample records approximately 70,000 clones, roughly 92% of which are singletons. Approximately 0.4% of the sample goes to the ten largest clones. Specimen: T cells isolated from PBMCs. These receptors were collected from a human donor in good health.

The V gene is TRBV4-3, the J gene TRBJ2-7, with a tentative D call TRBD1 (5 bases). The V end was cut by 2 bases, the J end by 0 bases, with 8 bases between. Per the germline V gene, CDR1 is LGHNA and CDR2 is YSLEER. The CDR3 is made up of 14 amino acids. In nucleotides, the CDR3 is TGCGCCAGCAGCCAAAGCAGGGCCTCCTACGAGCAGTACTTC. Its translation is CASSQSRASYEQYF.

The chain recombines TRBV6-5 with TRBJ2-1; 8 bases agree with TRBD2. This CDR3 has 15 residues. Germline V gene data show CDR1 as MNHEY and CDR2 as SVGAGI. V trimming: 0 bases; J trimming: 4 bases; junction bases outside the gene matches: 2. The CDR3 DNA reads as TGTGCCAGCAGTTACTCTAGCGGGACTTACAATGAGCAGTTCTTC. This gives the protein CASSYSSGTYNEQFF.

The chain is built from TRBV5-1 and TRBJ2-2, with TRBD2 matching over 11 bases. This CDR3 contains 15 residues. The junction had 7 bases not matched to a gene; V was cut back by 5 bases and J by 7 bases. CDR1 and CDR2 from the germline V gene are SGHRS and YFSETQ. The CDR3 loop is CASRETSGKVGELFF. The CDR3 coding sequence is TGCGCCAGCAGAGAGACTAGCGGGAAGGTCGGGGAGCTGTTTTTT. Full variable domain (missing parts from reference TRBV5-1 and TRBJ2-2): KAGVTQTPRYLIKTRGQQVTLSCSPISGHRSVSWYQQTPGQGLQFLFEYFSETQRNKGNFPGRFSGRQFSNSRSEMNVSTLELGDSALYLCASRETSGKVGELFFGEGSRLTVL.

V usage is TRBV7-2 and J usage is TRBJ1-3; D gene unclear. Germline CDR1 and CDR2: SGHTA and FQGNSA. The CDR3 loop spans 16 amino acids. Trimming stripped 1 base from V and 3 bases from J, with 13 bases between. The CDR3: CASSLVADNFGNTIYF. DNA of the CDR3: TGTGCCAGCAGCTTAGTCGCTGACAATTTTGGAAACACCATATATTTT.

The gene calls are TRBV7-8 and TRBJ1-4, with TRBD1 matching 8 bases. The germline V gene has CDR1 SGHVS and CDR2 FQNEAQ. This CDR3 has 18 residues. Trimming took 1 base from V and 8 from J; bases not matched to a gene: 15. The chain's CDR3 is CASSLVFLQGQAGEKLFF. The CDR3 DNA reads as TGTGCCAGCAGCTTAGTCTTTCTGCAGGGACAGGCCGGCGAAAAACTGTTTTTT.

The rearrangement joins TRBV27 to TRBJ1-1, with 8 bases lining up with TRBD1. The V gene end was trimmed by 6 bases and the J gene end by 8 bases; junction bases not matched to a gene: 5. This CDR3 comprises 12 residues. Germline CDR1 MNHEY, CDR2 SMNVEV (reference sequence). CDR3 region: CASSYGQGEAFF. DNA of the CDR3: TGTGCCAGCAGCTACGGACAGGGCGAAGCTTTCTTT.

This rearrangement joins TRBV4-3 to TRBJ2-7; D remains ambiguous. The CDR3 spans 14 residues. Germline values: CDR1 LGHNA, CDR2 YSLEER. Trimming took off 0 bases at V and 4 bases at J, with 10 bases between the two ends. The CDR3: CASSQEMWLYEQYF. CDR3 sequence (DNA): TGCGCCAGCAGCCAAGAAATGTGGCTTTACGAGCAGTACTTC.

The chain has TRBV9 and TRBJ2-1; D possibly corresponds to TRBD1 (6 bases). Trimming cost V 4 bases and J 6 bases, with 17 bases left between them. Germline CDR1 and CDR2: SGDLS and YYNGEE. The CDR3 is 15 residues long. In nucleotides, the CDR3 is TGTGCCAGCAGCCCACAGGGAGTCCCAGGCAATGAGCAGTTCTTC. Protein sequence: CASSPQGVPGNEQFF.

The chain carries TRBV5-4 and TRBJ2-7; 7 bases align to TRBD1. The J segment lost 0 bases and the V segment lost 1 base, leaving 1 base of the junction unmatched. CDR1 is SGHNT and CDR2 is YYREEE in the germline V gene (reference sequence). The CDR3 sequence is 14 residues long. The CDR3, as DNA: TGTGCCAGCAGCTTGAAGGGGGCCTCCTACGAGCAGTACTTC. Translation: CASSLKGASYEQYF.

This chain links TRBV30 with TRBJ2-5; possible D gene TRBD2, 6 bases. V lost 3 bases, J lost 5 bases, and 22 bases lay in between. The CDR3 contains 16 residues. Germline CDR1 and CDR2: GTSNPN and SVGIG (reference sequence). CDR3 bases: TGTGCCTGGAGCCCACTTCGGAGGAAGGAGGGGGAGACCCAGTACTTC. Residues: CAWSPLRRKEGETQYF.

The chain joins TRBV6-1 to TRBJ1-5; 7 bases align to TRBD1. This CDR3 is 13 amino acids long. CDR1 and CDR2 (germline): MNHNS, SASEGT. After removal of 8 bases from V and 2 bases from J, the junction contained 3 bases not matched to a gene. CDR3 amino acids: CASSGGGNQPQHF. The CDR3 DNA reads TGTGCCAGCTCAGGGGGAGGCAATCAGCCCCAGCATTTT.

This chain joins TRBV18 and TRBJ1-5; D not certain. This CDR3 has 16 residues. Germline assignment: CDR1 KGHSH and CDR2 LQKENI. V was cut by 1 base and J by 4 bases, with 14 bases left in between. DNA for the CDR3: TGTGCCAGCTCACCACAAGTCGGGAAAGGGAATCAGCCCCAGCATTTT. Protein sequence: CASSPQVGKGNQPQHF.

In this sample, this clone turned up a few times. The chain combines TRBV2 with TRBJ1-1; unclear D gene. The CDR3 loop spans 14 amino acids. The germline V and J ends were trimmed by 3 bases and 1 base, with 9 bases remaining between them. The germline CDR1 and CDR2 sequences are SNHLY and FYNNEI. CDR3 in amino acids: CASSEAGWNTEAFF. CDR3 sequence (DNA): TGTGCCAGCAGTGAGGCCGGGTGGAACACTGAAGCTTTCTTT.

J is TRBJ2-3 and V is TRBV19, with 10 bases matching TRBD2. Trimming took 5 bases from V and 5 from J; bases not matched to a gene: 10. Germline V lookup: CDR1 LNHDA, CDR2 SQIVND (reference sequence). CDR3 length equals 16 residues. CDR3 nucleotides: TGTGCCAGTAGTTCGGTCAGCGGGAGGGGAGGAGATACGCAGTATTTT. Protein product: CASSSVSGRGGDTQYF. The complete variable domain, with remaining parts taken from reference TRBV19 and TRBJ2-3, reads DGGITQSPKYLFRKEGQNVTLSCEQNLNHDAMYWYRQDPGQGLRLIYYSQIVNDFQKGDIAEGYSVSREKKESFPLTVTSAQKNPTAFYLCASSSVSGRGGDTQYFGPGTRLTVL.

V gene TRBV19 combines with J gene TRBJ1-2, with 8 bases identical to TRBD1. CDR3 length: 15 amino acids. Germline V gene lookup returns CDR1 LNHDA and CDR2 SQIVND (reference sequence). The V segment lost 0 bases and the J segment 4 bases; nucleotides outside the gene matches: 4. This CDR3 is CASSIDRQGAYGYTF. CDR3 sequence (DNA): TGTGCCAGTAGTATAGATCGGCAGGGGGCCTATGGCTACACCTTC.

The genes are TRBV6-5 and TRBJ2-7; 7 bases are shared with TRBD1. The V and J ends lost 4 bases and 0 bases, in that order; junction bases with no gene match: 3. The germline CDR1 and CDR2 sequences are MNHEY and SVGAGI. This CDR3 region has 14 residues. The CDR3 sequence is CASSSTGNSYEQYF. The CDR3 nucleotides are TGTGCCAGCAGTTCGACAGGGAACTCCTACGAGCAGTACTTC.

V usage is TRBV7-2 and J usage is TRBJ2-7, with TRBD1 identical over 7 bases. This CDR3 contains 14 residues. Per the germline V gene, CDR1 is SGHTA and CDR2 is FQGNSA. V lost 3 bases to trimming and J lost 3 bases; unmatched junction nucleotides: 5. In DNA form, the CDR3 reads TGTGCCAGCAGCTTGGGACAGTCAGTCTACGAGCAGTACTTC. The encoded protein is CASSLGQSVYEQYF.

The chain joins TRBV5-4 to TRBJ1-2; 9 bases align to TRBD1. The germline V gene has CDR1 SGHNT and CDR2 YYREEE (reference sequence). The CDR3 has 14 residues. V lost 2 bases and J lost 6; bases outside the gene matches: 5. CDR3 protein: CASSFTGGADGYTF. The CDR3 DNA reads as TGTGCCAGCAGCTTTACAGGGGGCGCGGATGGCTACACCTTC.

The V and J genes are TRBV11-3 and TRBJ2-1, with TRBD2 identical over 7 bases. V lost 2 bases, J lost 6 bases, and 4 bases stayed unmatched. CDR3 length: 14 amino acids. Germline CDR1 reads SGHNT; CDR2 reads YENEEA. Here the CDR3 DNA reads TGTGCCAGCAGCTTAACTAGCGTCGGCAATGAGCAGTTCTTC. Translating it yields CASSLTSVGNEQFF.

This CDR3 reads CASSLSGLALSGANVLTF. The CDR3 DNA reads TGTGCCAGCAGTTTATCGGGTCTAGCGCTATCTGGGGCCAACGTCCTGACTTTC. V is TRBV27 and J is TRBJ2-6, with D possibly being TRBD2 (6 bases). Trimming removed 0 bases from V and 1 base from J, with 13 bases in between. The CDR3 runs to 18 residues. Germline V gene lookup returns CDR1 MNHEY and CDR2 SMNVEV (reference sequence). The variable domain in full, completed from reference TRBV27 and TRBJ2-6, reads EAQVTQNPRYLITVTGKKLTVTCSQNMNHEYMSWYRQDPGLGLRQIYYSMNVEVTDKGDVPEGYKVSRKEKRNFPLILESPSPNQTSLYFCASSLSGLALSGANVLTFGAGSRLTVL.

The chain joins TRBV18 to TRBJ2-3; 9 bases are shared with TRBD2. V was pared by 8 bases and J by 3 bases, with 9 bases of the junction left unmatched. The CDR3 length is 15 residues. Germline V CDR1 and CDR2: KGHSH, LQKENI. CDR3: CASRISGRSTDTQYF. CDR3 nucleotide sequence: TGTGCCAGCCGGATCAGCGGGAGGTCGACAGATACGCAGTATTTT.

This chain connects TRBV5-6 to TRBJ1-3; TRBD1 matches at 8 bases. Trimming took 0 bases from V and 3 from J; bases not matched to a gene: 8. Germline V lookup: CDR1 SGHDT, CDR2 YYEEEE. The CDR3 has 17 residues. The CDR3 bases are TGTGCCAGCAGCTTGGGAGGGACAGGAATAGTTGGAAACACCATATATTTT. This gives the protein CASSLGGTGIVGNTIYF.

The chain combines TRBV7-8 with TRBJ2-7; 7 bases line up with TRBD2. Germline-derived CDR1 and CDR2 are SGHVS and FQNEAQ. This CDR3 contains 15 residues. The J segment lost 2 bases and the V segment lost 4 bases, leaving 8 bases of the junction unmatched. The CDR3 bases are TGTGCCAGCAGCTCGCTGGGGACTACACCCTACGAGCAGTACTTC. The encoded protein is CASSSLGTTPYEQYF.

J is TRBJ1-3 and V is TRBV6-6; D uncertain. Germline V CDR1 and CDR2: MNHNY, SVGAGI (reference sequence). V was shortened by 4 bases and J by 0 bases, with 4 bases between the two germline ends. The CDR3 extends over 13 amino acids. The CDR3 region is CASSFLSGNTIYF. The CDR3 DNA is TGTGCCAGCAGTTTCCTCTCTGGAAACACCATATATTTT.

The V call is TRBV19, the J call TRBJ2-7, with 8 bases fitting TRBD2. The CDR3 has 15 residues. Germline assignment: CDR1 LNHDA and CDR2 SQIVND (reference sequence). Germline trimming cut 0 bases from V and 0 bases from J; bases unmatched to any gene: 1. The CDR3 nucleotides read TGTGCCAGTAGTATAGATAGCGGGACCTCCTACGAGCAGTACTTC. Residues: CASSIDSGTSYEQYF.

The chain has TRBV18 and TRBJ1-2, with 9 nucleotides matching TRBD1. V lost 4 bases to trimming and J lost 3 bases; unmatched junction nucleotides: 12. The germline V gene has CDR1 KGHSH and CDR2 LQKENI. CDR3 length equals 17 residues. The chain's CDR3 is CASSLRTGEGVHYGYTF. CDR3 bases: TGTGCCAGCTCACTTCGGACAGGGGAGGGGGTCCACTATGGCTACACCTTC. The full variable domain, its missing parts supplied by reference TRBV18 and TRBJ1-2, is NAGVMQNPRHLVRRRGQEARLRCSPMKGHSHVYWYRQLPEEGLKFMVYLQKENIIDESGMPKERFSAEFPKEGPSILRIQQVVRGDSAAYFCASSLRTGEGVHYGYTFGSGTRLTVV.

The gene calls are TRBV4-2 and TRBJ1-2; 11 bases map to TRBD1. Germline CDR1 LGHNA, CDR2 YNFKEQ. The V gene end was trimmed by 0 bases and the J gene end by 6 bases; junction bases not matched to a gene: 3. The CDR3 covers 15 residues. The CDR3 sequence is CASSQEGTGGNGYTF. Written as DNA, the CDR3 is TGTGCCAGCAGCCAAGAGGGGACAGGGGGGAATGGCTACACCTTC.

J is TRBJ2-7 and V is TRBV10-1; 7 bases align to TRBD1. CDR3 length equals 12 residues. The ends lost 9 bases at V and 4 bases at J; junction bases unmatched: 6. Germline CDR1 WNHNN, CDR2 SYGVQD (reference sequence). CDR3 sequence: CARKDRTYEQYF. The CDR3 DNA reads TGCGCCAGAAAGGACAGGACTTACGAGCAGTACTTC.